This T cell receptor (beta chain) derives from a study of technical replicates of blood from several donors (dated by TCRdb to about 2017). Trimming leaves V shorter by 5 bases and J shorter by 9 bases, with the junction holding 8 bases beyond the gene matches. CDR1 and CDR2, per the germline V gene, are MNHEY and SVGAGI. Taken from cysteine to phenylalanine, the CDR3 has 15 residues. The sequence is cut down to CDR3 DNA, 45 bases in frame from base 1. Note on this clone: This receptor's antigen is unknown. The sample holds no much larger clone one base away, and base qualities are not on file.

Libraries were made using the immunoSEQ multiplex PCR assay. TCRdb holds this immuneACCESS table with in-frame rearrangements only. Some clones are missing; in checked studies, unresolved V genes explain under half, and the rest has no known cause. The sample table lists about 75,000 clones, about nine tenths of them with a count of one. The ten largest clones represent about 4.9% of the sample. Sequenced sample: PBMCs. Here the chain combines TRBV6-5 and TRBJ2-1; a stretch of 12 junction bases matches TRBD2. This TCR was recovered from a human donor in good health. Some clones in this sample may be carry-over from other donors' samples. This receptor has the CDR3 CASSTRLAGGSEQFF. The DNA is as follows: TGTGCCAGCAGTACCCGTCTAGCGGGAGGGAGTGAGCAGTTCTTC.